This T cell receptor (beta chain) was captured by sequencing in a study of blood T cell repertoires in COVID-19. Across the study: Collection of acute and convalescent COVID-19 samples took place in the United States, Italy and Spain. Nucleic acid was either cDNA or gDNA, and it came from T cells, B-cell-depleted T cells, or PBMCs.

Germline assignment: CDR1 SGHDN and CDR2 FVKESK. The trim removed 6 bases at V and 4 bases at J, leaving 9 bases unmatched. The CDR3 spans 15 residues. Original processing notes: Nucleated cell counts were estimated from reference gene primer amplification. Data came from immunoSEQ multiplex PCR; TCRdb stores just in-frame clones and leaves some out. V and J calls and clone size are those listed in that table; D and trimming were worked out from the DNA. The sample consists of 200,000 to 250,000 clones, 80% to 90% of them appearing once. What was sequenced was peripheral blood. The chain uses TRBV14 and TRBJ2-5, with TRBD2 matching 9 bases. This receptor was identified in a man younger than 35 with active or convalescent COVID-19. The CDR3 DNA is TGTGCCAGCAGACTCAGCGGGAGGTTGGGAGAGACCCAGTACTTC. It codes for CASRLSGRLGETQYF.